The clone carrying this T cell receptor beta chain was seen a few times. The antigen remains unidentified. The PCR employed 60 Vbeta primers together with 13 Jbeta primers. Clones were read by immunoSEQ multiplex PCR, and TCRdb kept only the in-frame ones, dropping some. Among some 90,000 clones listed, approximately 75% were seen once. The data belong to a study of cytomegalovirus exposure and HLA in healthy donors. Findings and caveats of the study: Roughly uniform sequencing depth across donors was assumed, possibly incorrectly.

The clonotype originates from a female donor in good health and CMV-seropositive. Sequencing used PBMCs.

The CDR3 DNA sequence: TGCAGCGCTGGTAGGGGCGGCGCGAACACCGGGGAGCTGTTTTTT. It is translated as CSAGRGGANTGELFF. The rearrangement joins TRBV29-1 to TRBJ2-2, with D possibly TRBD1 on 5 matching bases. Trimming stripped 7 bases from V and 0 bases from J, with 15 bases between. Germline V gene lookup returns CDR1 SQVTM and CDR2 ANQGSEA. The CDR3 totals 15 residues.